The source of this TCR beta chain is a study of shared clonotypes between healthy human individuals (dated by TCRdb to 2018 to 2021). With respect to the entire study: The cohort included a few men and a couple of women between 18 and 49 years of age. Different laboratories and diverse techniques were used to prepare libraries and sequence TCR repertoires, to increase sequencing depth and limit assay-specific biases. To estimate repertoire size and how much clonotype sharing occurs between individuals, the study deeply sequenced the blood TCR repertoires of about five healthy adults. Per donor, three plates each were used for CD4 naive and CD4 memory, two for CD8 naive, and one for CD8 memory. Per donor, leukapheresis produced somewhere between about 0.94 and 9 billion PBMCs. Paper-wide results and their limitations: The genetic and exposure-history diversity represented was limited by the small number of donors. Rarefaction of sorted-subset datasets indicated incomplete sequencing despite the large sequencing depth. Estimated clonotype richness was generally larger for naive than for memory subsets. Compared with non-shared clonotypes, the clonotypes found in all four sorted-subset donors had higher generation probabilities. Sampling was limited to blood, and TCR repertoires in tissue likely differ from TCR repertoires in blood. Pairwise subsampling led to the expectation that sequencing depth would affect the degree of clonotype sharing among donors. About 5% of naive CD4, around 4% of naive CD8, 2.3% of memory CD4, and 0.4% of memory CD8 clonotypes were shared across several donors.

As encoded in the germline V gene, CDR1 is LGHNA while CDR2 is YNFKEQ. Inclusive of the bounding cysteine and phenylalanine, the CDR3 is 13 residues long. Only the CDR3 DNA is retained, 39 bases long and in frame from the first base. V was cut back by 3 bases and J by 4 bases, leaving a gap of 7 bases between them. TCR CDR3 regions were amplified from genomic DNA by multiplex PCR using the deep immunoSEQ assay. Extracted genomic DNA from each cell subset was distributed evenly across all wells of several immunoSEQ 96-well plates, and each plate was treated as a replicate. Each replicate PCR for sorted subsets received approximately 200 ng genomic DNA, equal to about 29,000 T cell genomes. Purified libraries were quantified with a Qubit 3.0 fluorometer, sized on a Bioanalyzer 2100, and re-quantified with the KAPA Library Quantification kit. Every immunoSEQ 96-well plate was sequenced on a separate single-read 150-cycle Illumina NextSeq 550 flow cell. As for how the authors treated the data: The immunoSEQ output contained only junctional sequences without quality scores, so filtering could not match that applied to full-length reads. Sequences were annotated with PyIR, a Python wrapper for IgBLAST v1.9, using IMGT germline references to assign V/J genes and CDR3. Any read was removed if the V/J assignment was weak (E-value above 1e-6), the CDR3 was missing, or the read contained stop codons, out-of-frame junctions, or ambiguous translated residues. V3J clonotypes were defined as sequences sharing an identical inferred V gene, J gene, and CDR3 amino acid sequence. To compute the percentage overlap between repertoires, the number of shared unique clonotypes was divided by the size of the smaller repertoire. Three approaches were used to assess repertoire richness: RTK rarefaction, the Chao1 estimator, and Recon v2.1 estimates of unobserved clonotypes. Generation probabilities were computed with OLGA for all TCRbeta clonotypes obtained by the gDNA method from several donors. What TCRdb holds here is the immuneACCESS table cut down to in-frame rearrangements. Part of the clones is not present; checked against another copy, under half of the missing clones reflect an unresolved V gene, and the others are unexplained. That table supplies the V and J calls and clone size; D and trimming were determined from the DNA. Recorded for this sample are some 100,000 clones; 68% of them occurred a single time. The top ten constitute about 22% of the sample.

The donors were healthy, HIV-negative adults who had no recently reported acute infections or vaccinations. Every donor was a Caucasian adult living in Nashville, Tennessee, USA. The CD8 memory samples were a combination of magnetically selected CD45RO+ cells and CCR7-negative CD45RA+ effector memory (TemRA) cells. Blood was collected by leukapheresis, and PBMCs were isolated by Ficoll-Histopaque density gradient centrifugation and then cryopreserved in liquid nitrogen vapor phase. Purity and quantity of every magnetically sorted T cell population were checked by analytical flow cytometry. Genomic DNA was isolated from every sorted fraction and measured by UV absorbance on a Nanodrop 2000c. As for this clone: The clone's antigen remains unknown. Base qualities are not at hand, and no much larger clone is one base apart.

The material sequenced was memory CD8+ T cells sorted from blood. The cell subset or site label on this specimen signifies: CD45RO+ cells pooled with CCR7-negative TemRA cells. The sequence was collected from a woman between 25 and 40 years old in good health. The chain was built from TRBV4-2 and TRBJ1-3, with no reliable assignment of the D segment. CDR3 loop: CASSQARGNTIYF. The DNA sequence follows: TGTGCCAGCAGCCAGGCCCGGGGAAACACCATATATTTT.